This record covers a single TCR beta chain. What it binds is not known. Clones were sequenced by immunoSEQ multiplex PCR, and TCRdb holds only the in-frame ones, with some missing. The sample yields 400 to 550 clones, over 20% seen once. The entry originates in a study of CD4 T cell repertoires in COVID-19. V was shortened by 6 bases and J by 2 bases, with 13 bases between the two germline ends. CDR3 length: 14 amino acids. Germline lookup yields CDR1 MNHEY and CDR2 SVGAGI. Sample: memory CD4+ T cells, cultured in vitro, taken after recovery from COVID-19. The TCR was taken from a human donor who had COVID-19. V and J are TRBV6-5 and TRBJ1-1; D is ambiguous. As DNA, the CDR3 is TGTGCCAGCAGACCCTCAGGCGGCAACACTGAAGCTTTCTTT. This gives the protein CASRPSGGNTEAFF.